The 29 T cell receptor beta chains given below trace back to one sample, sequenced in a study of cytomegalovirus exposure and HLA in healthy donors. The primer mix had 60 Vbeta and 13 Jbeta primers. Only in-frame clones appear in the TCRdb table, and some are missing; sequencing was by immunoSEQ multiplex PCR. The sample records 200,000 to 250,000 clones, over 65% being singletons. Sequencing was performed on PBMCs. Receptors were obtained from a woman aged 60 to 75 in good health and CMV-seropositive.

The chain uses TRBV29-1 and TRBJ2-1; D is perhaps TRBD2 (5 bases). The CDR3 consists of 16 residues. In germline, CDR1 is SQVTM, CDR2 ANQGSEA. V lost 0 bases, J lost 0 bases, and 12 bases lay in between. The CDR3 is CSVEDSAASSYNEQFF. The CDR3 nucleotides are TGCAGCGTTGAAGATAGCGCAGCGAGCTCCTACAATGAGCAGTTCTTC.

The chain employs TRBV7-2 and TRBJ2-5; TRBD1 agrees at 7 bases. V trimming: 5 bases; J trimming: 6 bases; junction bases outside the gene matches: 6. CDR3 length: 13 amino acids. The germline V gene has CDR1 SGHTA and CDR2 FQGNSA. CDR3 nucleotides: TGTGCCAGCAGCCCTGGGACAGTCCAGACCCAGTACTTC. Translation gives CASSPGTVQTQYF.

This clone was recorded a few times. Here the CDR3 DNA reads TGTGCCAGTAGGACGGACAGGTTCTATGGCTACACCTTC. It specifies CASRTDRFYGYTF. This chain links TRBV19 with TRBJ1-2; 7 nucleotides align to TRBD1. The ends lost 6 bases at V and 4 bases at J; junction bases unmatched: 5. CDR1 LNHDA and CDR2 SQIVND come from the germline V gene (reference sequence). CDR3 length: 13 residues.

CDR3: CASSLGPNGYTF. The CDR3 DNA follows: TGTGCCAGCAGCTTGGGGCCAAATGGCTACACCTTC. The chain combines TRBV7-2 with TRBJ1-2, with D perhaps TRBD1 (5 bases). Germline V lookup: CDR1 SGHTA, CDR2 FQGNSA. This CDR3 contains 12 residues. Trimming pared 3 bases from V and 6 bases from J, leaving 8 bases between.

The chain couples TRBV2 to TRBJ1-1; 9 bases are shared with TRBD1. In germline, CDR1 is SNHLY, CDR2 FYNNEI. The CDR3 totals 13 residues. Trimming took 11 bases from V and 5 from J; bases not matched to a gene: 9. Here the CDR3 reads CAGGTGRGTEAFF. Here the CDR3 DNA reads TGTGCCGGGGGGACAGGGAGAGGGACTGAAGCTTTCTTT.

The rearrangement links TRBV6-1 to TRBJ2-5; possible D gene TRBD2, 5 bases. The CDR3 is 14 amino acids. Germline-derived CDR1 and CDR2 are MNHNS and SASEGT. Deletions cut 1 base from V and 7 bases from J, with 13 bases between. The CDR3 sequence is CASSEVRGSGTQYF. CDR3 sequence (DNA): TGTGCCAGCAGTGAAGTAAGAGGGAGTGGGACCCAGTACTTC.

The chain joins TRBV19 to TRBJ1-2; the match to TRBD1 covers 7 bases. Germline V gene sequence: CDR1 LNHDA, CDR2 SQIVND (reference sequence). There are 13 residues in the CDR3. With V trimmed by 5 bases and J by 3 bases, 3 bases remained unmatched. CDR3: CASSSGQHYGYTF. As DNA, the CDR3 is TGTGCCAGTAGTTCGGGACAGCACTATGGCTACACCTTC.

This CDR3 is CASSSIRGGGNSPLHF. The CDR3 nucleotides read TGTGCCAGCAGCTCCATACGGGGGGGTGGAAATTCACCCCTCCACTTT. V usage is TRBV7-9 and J usage is TRBJ1-6, with D perhaps matching TRBD1 (5 bases). Germline V gives CDR1 SEHNR, CDR2 FQNEAQ (reference sequence). Trimming cost V 4 bases and J 7 bases, with 17 bases left between them. CDR3 length: 16 amino acids.

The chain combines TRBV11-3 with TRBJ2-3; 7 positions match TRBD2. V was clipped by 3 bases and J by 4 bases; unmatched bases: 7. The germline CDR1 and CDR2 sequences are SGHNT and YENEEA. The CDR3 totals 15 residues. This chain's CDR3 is CASSFNSGAADTQYF. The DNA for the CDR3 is TGTGCCAGCAGCTTTAACAGCGGGGCGGCAGATACGCAGTATTTT.

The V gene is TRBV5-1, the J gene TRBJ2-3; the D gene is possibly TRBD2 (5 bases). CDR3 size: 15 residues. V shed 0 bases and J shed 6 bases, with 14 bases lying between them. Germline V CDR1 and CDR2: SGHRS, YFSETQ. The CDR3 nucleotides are TGCGCCAGCAGCTTGGTTGGGAGTAGTTGGGATACGCAGTATTTT. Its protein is CASSLVGSSWDTQYF.

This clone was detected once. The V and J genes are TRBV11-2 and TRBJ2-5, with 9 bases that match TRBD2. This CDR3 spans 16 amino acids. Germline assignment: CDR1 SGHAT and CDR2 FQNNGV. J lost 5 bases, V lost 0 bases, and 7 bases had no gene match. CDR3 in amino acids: CASSLDRWLAGETQYF. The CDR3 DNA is TGTGCCAGCAGCTTAGATCGTTGGCTAGCGGGGGAGACCCAGTACTTC.

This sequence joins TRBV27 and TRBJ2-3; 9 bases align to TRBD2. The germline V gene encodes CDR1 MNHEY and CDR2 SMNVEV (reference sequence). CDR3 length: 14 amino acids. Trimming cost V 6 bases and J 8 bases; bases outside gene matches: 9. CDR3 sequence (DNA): TGTGCCAGCAGCCGGGCTAGCGGGGAGGCTACGCAGTATTTT. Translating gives CASSRASGEATQYF.

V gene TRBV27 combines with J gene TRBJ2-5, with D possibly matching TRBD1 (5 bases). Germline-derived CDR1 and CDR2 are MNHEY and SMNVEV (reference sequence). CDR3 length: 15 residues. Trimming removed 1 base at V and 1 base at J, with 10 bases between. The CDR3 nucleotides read TGTGCCAGCAGTTTATTCCAGGGCATCCAAGAGACCCAGTACTTC. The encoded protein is CASSLFQGIQETQYF.

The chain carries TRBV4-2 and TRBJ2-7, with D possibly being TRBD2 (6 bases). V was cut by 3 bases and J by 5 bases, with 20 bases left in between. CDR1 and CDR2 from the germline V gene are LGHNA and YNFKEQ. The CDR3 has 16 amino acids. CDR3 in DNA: TGTGCCAGCAGCCAGGGGGGTCGGCAGGGTCTCGACGAGCAGTACTTC. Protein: CASSQGGRQGLDEQYF.

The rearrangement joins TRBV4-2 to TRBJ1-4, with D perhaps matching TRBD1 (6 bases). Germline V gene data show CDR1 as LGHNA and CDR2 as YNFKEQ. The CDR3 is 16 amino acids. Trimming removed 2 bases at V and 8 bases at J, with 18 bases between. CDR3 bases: TGTGCCAGCAGCCAAAACTCGGGACAAGGCGGCGAAAAACTGTTTTTT. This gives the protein CASSQNSGQGGEKLFF.

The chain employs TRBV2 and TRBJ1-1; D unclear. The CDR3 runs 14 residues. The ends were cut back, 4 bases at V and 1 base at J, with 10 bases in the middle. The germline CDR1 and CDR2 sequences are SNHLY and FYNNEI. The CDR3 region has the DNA TGTGCCAGCAGTGGGGTAAGCGGGAACACTGAAGCTTTCTTT. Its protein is CASSGVSGNTEAFF.

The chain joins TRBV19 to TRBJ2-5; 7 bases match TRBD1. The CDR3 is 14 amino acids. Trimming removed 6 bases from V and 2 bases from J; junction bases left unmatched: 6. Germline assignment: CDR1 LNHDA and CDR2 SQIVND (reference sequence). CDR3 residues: CASSIPGQQETQYF. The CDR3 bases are TGTGCCAGTAGCATTCCGGGACAGCAAGAGACCCAGTACTTC.

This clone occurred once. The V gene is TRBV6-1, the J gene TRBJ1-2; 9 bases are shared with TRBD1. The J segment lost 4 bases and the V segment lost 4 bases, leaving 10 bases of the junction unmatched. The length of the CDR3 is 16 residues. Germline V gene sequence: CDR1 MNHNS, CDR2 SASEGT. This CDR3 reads CASSVTGGEPGYGYTF. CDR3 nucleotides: TGTGCCAGCAGTGTAACAGGGGGCGAGCCAGGCTATGGCTACACCTTC.

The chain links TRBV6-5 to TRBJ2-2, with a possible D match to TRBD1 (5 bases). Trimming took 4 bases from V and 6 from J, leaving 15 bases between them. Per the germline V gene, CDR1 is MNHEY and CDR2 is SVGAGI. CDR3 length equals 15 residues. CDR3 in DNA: TGTGCCAGCAGTTCAGGGAAGTGGCTGGCCGGGGAGCTGTTTTTT. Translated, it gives CASSSGKWLAGELFF.

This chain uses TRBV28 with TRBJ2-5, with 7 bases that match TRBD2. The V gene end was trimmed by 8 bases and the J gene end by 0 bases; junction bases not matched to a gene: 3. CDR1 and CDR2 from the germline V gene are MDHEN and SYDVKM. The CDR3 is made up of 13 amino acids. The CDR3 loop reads CASGRGDQETQYF. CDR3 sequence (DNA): TGTGCCAGCGGCCGGGGGGACCAAGAGACCCAGTACTTC.

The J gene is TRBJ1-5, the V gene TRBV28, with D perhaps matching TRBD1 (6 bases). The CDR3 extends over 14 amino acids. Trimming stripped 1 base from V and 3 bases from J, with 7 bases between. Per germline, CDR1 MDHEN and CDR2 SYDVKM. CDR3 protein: CASSLLGANQPQHF. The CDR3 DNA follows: TGTGCCAGCAGTTTATTGGGGGCCAATCAGCCCCAGCATTTT.

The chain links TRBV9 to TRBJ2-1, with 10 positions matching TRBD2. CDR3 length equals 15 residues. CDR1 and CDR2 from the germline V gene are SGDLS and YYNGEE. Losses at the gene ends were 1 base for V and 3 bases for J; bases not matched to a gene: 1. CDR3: CASSVRLAGYNEQFF. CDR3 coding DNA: TGTGCCAGCAGCGTACGACTAGCGGGCTACAATGAGCAGTTCTTC.

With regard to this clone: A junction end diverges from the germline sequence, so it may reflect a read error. The CDR3 coding sequence is TGTTCCAGCAGCCACGGAAGCTCCGGGAACTTTAGGGAAAAACTGTTTTTT. The encoded protein is CSSSHGSSGNFREKLFF. This chain connects TRBV7-9 to TRBJ1-4; D call uncertain. Per germline, CDR1 SEHNR and CDR2 FQNEAQ (reference sequence). The CDR3 is 17 amino acids.

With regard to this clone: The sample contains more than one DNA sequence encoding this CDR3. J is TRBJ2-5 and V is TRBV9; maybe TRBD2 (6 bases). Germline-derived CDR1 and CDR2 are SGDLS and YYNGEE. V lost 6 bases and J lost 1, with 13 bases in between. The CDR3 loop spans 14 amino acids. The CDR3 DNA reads TGTGCCAGCAACCCCGGAGGGTTCCAAGAGACCCAGTACTTC. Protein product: CASNPGGFQETQYF.

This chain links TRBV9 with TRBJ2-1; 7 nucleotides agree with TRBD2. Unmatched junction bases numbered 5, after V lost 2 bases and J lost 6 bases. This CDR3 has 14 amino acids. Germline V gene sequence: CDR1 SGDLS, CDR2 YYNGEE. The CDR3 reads CASSVAGATNEQFF. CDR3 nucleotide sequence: TGTGCCAGCAGCGTTGCGGGAGCCACCAATGAGCAGTTCTTC.

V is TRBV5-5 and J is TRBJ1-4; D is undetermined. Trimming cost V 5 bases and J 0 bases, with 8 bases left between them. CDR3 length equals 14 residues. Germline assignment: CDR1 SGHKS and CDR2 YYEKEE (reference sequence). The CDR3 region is CASRATATNEKLFF. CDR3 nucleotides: TGTGCCAGCAGGGCCACAGCAACTAATGAAAAACTGTTTTTT.

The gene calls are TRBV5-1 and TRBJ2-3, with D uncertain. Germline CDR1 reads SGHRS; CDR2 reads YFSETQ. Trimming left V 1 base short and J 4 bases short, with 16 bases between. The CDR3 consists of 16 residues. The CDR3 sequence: CASSLPLAVGPDTQYF. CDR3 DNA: TGCGCCAGCAGCTTGCCCCTCGCGGTTGGCCCAGATACGCAGTATTTT.

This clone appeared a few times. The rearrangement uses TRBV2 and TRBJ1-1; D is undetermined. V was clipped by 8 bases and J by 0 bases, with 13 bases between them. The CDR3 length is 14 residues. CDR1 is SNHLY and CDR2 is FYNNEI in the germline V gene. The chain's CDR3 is CASQREALNTEAFF. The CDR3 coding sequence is TGTGCCAGCCAGCGGGAGGCGCTGAACACTGAAGCTTTCTTT.

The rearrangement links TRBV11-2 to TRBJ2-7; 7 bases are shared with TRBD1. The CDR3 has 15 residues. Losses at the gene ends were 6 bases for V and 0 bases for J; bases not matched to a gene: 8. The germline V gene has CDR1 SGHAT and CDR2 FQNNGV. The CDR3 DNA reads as TGTGCCAGCAGTCTGAACCGGGACAGCTCCTACGAGCAGTACTTC. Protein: CASSLNRDSSYEQYF.